This T cell receptor beta chain derives from a study of blood T cells in healthy people across ages. Overall study findings and caveats: In long-lived donors, naive CD4+ cell counts and diversity exceeded those of aged donors.

This clonotype was recorded a few times. Its antigen remains unknown. It was with a sample-barcoded 5' primer and a J-beta primer mix that a second PCR of roughly 6 to 12 cycles was run. One entry per CDR3 protein, called by TCRdb with MiXCR from the 5' RACE reads. There are approximately 780,000 distinct CDR3 sequences in the sample; 20% to 30% occur only once, and over 2.5% lies in the top ten. Germline V gene lookup returns CDR1 LNHNV and CDR2 YYDKDF (reference sequence). CDR3 length: 14 amino acids. The V and J ends lost 4 bases and 4 bases, in that order; junction bases with no gene match: 6. These data were also filed under a second study, of T cells of mothers and their children. Per that paper: Each mother yielded more than 8 million TCR beta CDR3 reads. Each child yielded several million reads.

J is TRBJ1-1 and V is TRBV15; 7 nucleotides line up with TRBD1. The receptor's source is a boy aged 10-17 years in good health. Input material: blood. CDR3 nucleotides: TGTGCCACCAGCACAGGGGGGCTGGGCACTGAAGCTTTCTTT. Encoded protein: CATSTGGLGTEAFF.